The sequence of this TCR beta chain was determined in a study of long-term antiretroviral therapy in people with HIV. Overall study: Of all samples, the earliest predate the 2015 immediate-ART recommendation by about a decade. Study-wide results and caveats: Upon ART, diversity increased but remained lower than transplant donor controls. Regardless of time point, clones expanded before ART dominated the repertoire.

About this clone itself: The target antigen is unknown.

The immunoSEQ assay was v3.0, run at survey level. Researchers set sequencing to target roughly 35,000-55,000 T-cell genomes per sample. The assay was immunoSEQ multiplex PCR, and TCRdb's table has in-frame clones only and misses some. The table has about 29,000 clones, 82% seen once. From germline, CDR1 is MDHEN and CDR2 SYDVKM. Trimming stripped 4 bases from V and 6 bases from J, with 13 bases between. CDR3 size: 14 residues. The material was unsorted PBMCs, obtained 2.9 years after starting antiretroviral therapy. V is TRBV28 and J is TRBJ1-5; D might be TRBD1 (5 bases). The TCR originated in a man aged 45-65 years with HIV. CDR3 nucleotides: TGTGCCAGCAGTTCGGGGGAGCGGACTCAGCCCCAGCATTTT. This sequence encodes CASSSGERTQPQHF.